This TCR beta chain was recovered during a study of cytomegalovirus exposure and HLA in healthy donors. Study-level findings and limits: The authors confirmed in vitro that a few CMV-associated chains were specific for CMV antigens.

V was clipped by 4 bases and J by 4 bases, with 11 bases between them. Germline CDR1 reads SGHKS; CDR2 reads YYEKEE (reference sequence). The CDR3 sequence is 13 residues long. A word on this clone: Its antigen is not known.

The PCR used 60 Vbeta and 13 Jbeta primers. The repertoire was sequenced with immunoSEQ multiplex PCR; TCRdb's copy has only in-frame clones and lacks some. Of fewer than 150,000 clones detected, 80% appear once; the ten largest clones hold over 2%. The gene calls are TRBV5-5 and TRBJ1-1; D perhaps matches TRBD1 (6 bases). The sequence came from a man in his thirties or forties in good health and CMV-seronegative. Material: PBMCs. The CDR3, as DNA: TGTGCCAGCAGCATGGGGGCGGGCACTGAAGCTTTCTTT. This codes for CASSMGAGTEAFF. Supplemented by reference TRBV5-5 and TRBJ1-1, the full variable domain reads DAGVTQSPTHLIKTRGQQVTLRCSPISGHKSVSWYQQVLGQGPQFIFQYYEKEERGRGNFPDRFSARQFPNYSSELNVNALLLGDSALYLCASSMGAGTEAFFGQGTRLTVV.